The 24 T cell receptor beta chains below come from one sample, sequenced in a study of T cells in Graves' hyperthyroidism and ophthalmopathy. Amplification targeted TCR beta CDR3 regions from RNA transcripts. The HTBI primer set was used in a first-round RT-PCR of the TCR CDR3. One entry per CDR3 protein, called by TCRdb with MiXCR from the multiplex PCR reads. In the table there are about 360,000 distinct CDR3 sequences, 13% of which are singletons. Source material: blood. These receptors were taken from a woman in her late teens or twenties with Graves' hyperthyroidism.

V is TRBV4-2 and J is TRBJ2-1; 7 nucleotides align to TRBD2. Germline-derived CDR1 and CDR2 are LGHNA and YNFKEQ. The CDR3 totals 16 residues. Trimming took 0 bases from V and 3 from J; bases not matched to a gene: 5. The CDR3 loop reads CASSQDGSGVYNEQFF. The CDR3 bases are TGTGCCAGCAGCCAAGATGGGAGCGGGGTCTACAATGAGCAGTTCTTC.

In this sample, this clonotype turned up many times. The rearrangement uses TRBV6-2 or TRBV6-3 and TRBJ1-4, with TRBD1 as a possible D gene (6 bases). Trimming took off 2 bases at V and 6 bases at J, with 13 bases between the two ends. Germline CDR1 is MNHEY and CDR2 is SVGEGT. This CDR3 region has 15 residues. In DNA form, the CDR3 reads TGTGCCAGCAGTTACACGGGACAATGGTATGAAAAACTGTTTTTT. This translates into CASSYTGQWYEKLFF.

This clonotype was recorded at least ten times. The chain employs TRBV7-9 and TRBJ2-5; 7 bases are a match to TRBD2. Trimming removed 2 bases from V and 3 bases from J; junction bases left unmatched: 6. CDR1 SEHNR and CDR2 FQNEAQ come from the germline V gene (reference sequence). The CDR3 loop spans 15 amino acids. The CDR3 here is CASSLTRLAEETQYF. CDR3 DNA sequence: TGTGCCAGCAGCTTAACACGACTAGCCGAAGAGACCCAGTACTTC. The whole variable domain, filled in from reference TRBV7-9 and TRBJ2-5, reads DTGVSQNPRHKITKRGQNVTFRCDPISEHNRLYWYRQTLGQGPEFLTYFQNEAQLEKSRLLSDRFSAERPKGSFSTLEIQRTEQGDSAMYLCASSLTRLAEETQYFGPGTRLLVL.

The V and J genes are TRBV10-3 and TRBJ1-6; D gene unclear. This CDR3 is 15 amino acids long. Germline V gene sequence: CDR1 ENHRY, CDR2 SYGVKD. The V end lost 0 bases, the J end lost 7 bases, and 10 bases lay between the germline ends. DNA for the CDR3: TGTGCCATCAGTGAGTCGTTCAGCGAGAATTCACCCCTCCACTTT. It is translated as CAISESFSENSPLHF.

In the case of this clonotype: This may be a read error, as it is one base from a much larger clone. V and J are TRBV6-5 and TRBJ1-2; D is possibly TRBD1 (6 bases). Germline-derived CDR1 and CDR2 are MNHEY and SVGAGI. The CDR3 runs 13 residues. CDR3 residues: CASSYGGDGGYAF. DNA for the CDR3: TGTGCCAGCAGTTACGGGGGGGACGGGGGCTACGCCTTC.

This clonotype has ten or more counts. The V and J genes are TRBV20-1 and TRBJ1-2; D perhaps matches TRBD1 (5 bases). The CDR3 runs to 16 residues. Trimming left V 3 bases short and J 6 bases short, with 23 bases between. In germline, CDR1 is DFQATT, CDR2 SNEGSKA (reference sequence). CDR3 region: CSASRPGQGGFHGYTF. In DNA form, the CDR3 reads TGCAGTGCTAGCCGACCTGGGCAGGGTGGGTTCCATGGCTACACCTTC.

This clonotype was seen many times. CDR3 sequence (DNA): TGTGCCAGCAGCTTCACCAGTACCGAGCCCGCCCAGCATTTT. It is translated as CASSFTSTEPAQHF. The chain uses TRBV7-2 and TRBJ1-5; no reliable D call. This CDR3 region has 14 residues. V was shortened by 3 bases and J by 11 bases, with 17 bases between the two germline ends. Germline-derived CDR1 and CDR2 are SGHTA and FQGNSA.

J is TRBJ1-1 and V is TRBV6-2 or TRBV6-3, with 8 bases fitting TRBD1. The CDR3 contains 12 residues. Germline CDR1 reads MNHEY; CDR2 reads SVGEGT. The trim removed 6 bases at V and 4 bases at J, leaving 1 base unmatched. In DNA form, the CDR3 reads TGTGCCAGCAGGCAGGGGGCCACTGAAGCTTTCTTT. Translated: CASRQGATEAFF.

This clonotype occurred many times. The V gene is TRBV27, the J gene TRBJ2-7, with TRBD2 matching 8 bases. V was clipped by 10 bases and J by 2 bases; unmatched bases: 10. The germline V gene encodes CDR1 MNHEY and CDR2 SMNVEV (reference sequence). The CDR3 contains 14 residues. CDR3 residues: CATHSGTPTYEQYF. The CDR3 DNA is TGTGCCACTCATAGCGGGACACCGACCTACGAGCAGTACTTC.

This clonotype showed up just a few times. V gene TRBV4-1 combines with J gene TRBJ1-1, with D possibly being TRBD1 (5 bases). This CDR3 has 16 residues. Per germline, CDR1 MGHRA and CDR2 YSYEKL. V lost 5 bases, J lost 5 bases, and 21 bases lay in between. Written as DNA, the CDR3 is TGCGCCAGCAGCTCCCCGACAAGTGGGGCTAAGACTGAAGCTTTCTTT. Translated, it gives CASSSPTSGAKTEAFF.

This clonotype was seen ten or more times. CDR3 coding DNA: TGTGCCAGCAGCTTAGACGGCGGGAGTCTAGGAGGCTACACCTTC. Its translation is CASSLDGGSLGGYTF. The rearrangement joins TRBV7-2 to TRBJ1-2; D not resolved. Trimming shortened V by 1 base and J by 8 bases, and 17 bases separated the two germline ends. The CDR3 is 15 residues long. Germline CDR1 and CDR2: SGHTA and FQGNSA.

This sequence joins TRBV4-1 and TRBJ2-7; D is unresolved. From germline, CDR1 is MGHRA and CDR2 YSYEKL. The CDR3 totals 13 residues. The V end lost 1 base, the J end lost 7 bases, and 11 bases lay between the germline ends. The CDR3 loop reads CASSQGNAVEQYF. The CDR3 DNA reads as TGCGCCAGCAGCCAAGGGAACGCTGTGGAGCAGTACTTC.

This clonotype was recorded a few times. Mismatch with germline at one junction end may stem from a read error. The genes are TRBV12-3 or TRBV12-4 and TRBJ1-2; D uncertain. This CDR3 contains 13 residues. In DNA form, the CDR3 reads TGTGCCAGCAGTTTACGATTGAACTATGGCTGCACCTTC. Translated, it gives CASSLRLNYGCTF.

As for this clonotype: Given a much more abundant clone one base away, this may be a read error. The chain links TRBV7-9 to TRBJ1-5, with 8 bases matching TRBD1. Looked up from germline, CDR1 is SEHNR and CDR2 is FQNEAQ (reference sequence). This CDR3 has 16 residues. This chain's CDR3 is CASSPGTGGGNQPRHF. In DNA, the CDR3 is TGTGCCAGCAGCCCCGGGACAGGTGGGGGCAATCAGCCCCGGCATTTT.

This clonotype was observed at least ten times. This chain's CDR3 is CASSPTRPGLSSGNTIYF. The CDR3 DNA sequence: TGTGCCAGCAGCCCCACTCGGCCGGGACTGAGCTCTGGAAACACCATATATTTT. This chain connects TRBV11-3 to TRBJ1-3, with a tentative D call TRBD1 (5 bases). Trimming removed 5 bases from V and 0 bases from J, with 20 bases in between. The CDR3 runs to 18 residues. The germline V gene encodes CDR1 SGHNT and CDR2 YENEEA.

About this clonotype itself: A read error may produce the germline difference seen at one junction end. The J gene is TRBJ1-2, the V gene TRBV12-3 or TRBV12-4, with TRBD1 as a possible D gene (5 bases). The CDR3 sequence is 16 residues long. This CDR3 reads CANSLGLGGETYGYTF. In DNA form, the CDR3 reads TGTGCCAACAGTTTAGGGCTCGGGGGGGAGACCTATGGCTACACCTTC.

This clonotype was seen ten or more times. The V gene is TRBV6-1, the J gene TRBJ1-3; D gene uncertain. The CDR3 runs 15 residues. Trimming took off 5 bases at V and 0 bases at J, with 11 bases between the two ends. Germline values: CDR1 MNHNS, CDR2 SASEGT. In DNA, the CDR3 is TGTGCCAGCAGTTTGCGGGGAAGCTCTGGAAACACCATATATTTT. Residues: CASSLRGSSGNTIYF.

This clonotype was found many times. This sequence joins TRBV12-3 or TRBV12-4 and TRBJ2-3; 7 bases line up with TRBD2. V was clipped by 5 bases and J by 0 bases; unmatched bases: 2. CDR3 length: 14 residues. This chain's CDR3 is CASSQTSSTDTQYF. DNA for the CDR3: TGTGCCAGCAGTCAGACTAGCAGCACAGATACGCAGTATTTT.

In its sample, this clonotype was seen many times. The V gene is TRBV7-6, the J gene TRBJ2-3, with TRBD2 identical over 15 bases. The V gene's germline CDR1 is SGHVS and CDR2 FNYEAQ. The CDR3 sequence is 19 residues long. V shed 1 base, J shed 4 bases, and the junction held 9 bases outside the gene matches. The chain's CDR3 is CASSLGTSGGAEVADTQYF. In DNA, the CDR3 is TGTGCCAGCAGCTTAGGGACTAGCGGGGGGGCTGAGGTAGCAGATACGCAGTATTTT.

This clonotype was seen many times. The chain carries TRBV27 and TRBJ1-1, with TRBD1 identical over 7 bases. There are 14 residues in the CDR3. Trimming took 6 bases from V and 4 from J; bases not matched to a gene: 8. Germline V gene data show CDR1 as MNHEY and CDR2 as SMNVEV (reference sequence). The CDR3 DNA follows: TGTGCCAGCAGACCGGACAGGATCCTCACTGAAGCTTTCTTT. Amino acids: CASRPDRILTEAFF.

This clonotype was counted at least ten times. CDR3 protein: CASRPQDSNQPQHF. The CDR3 DNA reads as TGTGCCAGCAGGCCACAAGATAGCAATCAGCCCCAGCATTTT. The V call is TRBV12-3 or TRBV12-4, the J call TRBJ1-5, with D unclear. This CDR3 has 14 amino acids. V shed 6 bases and J shed 0 bases, with 9 bases lying between them.

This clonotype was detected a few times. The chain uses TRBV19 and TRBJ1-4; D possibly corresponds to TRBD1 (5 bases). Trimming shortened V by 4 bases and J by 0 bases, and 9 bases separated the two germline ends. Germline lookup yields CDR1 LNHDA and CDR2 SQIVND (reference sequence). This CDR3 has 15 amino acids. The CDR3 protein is CASSNGGATNEKLFF. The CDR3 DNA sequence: TGTGCCAGTAGTAATGGAGGGGCAACTAATGAAAAACTGTTTTTT.

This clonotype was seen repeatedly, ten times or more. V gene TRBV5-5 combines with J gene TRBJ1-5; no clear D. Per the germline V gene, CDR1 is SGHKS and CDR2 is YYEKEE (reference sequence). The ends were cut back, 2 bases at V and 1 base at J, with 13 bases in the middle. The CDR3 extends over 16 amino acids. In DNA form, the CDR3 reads TGTGCCAGCAGCTTTATGGCCAGCCAGAGCAATCAGCCCCAGCATTTT. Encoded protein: CASSFMASQSNQPQHF.

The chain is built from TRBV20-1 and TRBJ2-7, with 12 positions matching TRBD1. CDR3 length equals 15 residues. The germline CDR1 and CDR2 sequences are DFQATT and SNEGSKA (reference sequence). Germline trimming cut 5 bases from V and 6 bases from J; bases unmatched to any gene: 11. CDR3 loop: CSADPGQGARVEQYF. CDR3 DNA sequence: TGCAGTGCTGATCCGGGACAGGGGGCGCGGGTCGAGCAGTACTTC.